Ten or more counts support the clone carrying this T cell receptor beta chain. No antigen is known for it. With 0 bases clipped from V and 3 bases from J, the junction kept 10 bases outside the gene matches. In germline, CDR1 is SGHRS, CDR2 YFSETQ. This CDR3 has 19 residues. These data are taken from a study of T-cell reconstitution after alpha-beta-depleted transplantation in children. General study points: Fresh T-cell production supplied most of the T-cell counts and diversity seen one year after transplant. Reported findings indicate that, about two months after transplant, alpha-beta T cells came from several hundred expanded clones, which were derived from non-depleted graft cells. Surviving recipient cells, namely T cells and thymic progenitors, were the source of high day-60 TCRbeta diversity in some patients.

TCRbeta library preparation incorporated unique molecular identifiers. TCRdb itself ran the PCR reads through MiXCR, one entry per CDR3 protein. The repertoire holds 600,000 to 800,000 distinct CDR3 sequences, with over 10% as singletons. This specimen consisted of PBMCs, obtained before TCRalphabeta/CD19-depleted stem cell transplant. This TCR derives from a girl aged 2-10 years with congenital amegakaryocytic thrombocytopenia, due to receive a stem cell transplant. V is TRBV5-1 and J is TRBJ2-3, with 13 bases matching TRBD2. The CDR3 loop reads CASSLVPRTSGSQTDTQYF. CDR3 nucleotides: TGCGCCAGCAGCTTGGTACCCCGGACTAGCGGGAGTCAGACAGATACGCAGTATTTT.